The rows below give T cell receptor beta chains drawn from one sample of a study of blood T cell repertoires in COVID-19. Data came from immunoSEQ multiplex PCR; TCRdb stores just in-frame clones and leaves some out. The sample has a few hundred thousand clones, 70% to 90% seen once; the top ten hold 1% to 1.5%. The sample was PBMCs or T cells enriched from blood (not recorded which). The receptors stem from a man younger than 40 who had recovered from COVID-19. CDR3s include the opening cysteine and the closing phenylalanine or tryptophan. D genes are given only for firm matches. Clone size is shown for a subset of rows, as once, few, many or a class of expanded clone.

>NA|NA|TRBJ1-2|TRBV5-4
CASSSTGVNYGYTF
TGTGCCAGCAGCTCGACAGGAGTCAACTATGGCTACACCTTC
>NA|NA|TRBJ1-3|TRBV20-1
CSASAGQFSGNTIYF
TGCAGTGCTAGTGCCGGACAGTTCTCTGGAAACACCATATATTTT
>NA|NA|TRBJ2-1|TRBV7-3
CASSLPPGEQFF
TGTGCCAGCAGCCTACCCCCAGGTGAGCAGTTCTTC
>NA|once|TRBJ2-1|TRBV7-9
CASSLPGRDEQFF
TGTGCCAGCAGCTTACCAGGGCGCGATGAGCAGTTCTTC
>NA|NA|TRBJ2-3|TRBV19
CASSPGTSSGSDTQYF
TGTGCCAGTAGTCCCGGGACTTCATCGGGTAGCGATACGCAGTATTTT
>NA|NA|TRBJ2-7|TRBV12-3/TRBV12-4
CASSFGDSYEQYF
TGTGCCAGCAGTTTCGGGGACTCCTACGAGCAGTACTTC
>TRBD1|NA|TRBJ1-2|TRBV5-5
CASSLSGGLGYTF
TGTGCCAGCAGCTTGTCAGGGGGCCTTGGCTACACCTTC
>TRBD1|NA|TRBJ1-5|TRBV19
CASKDRGNQPQHF
TGTGCCAGTAAGGACAGGGGCAATCAGCCCCAGCATTTT
>NA|NA|TRBJ2-5|TRBV6-5
CASSYSGQSVETQYF
TGTGCCAGCAGTTACTCTGGACAGTCGGTCGAGACCCAGTACTTC
>NA|NA|TRBJ1-4|TRBV18
CASSPGEGRVEKLFF
TGTGCCAGCTCACCGGGTGAGGGTCGCGTTGAAAAACTGTTTTTT
>TRBD1|few|TRBJ1-2|TRBV7-9
CASSLDRGNYGYTF
TGTGCCAGCAGCTTAGACAGGGGGAACTATGGCTACACCTTC
>NA|NA|TRBJ2-7|TRBV29-1
CSVLDFNSYEQYF
TGCAGCGTTTTAGACTTCAACTCCTACGAGCAGTACTTC